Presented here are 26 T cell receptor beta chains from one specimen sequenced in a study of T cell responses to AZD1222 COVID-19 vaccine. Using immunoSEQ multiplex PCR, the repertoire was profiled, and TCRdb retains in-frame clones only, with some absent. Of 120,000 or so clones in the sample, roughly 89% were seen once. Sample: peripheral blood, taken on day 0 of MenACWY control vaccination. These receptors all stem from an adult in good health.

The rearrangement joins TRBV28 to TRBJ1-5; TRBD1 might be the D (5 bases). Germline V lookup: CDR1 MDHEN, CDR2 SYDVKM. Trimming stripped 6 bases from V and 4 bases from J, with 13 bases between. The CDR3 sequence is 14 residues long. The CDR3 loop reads CASRSGTRNQPQHF. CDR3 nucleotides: TGTGCCAGCAGGTCCGGGACCAGAAATCAGCCCCAGCATTTT.

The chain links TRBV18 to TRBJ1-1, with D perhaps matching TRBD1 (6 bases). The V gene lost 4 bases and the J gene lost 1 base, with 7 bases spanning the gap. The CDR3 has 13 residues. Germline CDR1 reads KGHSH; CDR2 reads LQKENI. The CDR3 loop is CASSQGGNTEAFF. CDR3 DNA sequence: TGTGCCAGCTCACAAGGGGGGAACACTGAAGCTTTCTTT.

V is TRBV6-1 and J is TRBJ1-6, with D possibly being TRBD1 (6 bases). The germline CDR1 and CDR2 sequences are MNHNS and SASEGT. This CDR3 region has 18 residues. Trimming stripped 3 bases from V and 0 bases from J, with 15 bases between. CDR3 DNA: TGTGCCAGCAGTGAGTGGGGGCTCCGGGGCTCCTATAATTCACCCCTCCACTTT. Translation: CASSEWGLRGSYNSPLHF.

The CDR3 loop is CASSQTLSGAYEQYF. The CDR3 DNA reads TGCGCCAGCAGCCAAACCCTAAGCGGGGCCTACGAGCAGTACTTC. V and J are TRBV4-1 and TRBJ2-7; 7 positions match TRBD2. CDR3 length: 15 amino acids. Germline CDR1 is MGHRA and CDR2 is YSYEKL. Losses at the gene ends were 2 bases for V and 2 bases for J; bases not matched to a gene: 6.

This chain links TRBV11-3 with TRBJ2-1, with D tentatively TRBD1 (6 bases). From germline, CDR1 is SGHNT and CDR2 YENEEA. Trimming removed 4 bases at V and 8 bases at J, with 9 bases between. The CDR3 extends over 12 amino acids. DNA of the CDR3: TGTGCCAGCAGCTCCAGGGGCTATGAGCAGTTCTTC. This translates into CASSSRGYEQFF.

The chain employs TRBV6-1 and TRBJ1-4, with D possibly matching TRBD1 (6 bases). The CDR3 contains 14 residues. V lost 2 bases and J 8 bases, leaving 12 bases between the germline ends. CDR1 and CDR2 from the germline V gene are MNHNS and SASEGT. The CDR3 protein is CASSERGGGEKLFF. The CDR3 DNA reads TGTGCCAGCAGTGAAAGAGGAGGGGGAGAAAAACTGTTTTTT.

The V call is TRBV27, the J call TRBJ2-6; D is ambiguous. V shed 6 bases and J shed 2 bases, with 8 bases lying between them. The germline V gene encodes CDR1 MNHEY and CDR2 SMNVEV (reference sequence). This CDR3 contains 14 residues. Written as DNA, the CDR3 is TGTGCCAGCAGGAACCAGGCTGGGGCCAACGTCCTGACTTTC. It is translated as CASRNQAGANVLTF.

The CDR3 DNA sequence: TGTGCCAGCAGCCTCACTGGACAGGCGTTCTACAATGAGCAGTTCTTC. Amino acid sequence: CASSLTGQAFYNEQFF. The gene calls are TRBV11-3 and TRBJ2-1; 7 bases align to TRBD1. V gave up 5 bases and J gave up 3 bases; unmatched junction bases: 10. CDR3 size: 16 residues. CDR1 SGHNT and CDR2 YENEEA come from the germline V gene.

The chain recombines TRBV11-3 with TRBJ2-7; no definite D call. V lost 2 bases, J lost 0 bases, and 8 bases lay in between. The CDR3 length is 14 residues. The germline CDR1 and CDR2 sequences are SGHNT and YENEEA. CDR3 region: CASSLMGTSYEQYF. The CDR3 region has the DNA TGTGCCAGCAGCTTAATGGGCACCTCCTACGAGCAGTACTTC.

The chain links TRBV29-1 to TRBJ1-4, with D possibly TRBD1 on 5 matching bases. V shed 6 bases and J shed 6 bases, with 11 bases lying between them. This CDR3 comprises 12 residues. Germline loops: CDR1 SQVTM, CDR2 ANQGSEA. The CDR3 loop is CSVQGDHEKLFF. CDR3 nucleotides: TGCAGCGTGCAGGGTGATCATGAAAAACTGTTTTTT. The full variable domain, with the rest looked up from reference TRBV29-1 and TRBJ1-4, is SAVISQKPSRDICQRGTSLTIQCQVDSQVTMMFWYRQQPGQSLTLIATANQGSEATYESGFVIDKFPISRPNLTFSTLTVSNMSPEDSSIYLCSVQGDHEKLFFGSGTQLSVL.

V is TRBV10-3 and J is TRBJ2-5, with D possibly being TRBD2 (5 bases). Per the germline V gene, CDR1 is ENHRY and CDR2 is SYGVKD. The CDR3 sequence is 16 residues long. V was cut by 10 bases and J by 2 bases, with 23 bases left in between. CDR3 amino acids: CATRDALGRYQETQYF. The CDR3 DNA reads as TGTGCCACCCGGGATGCGCTGGGGAGATATCAAGAGACCCAGTACTTC.

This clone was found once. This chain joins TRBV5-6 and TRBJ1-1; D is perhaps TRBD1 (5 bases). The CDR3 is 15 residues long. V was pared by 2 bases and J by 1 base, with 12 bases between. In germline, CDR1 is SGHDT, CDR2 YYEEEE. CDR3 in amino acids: CASSLGWGQNTEAFF. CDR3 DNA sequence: TGTGCCAGCAGCTTAGGCTGGGGCCAGAACACTGAAGCTTTCTTT.

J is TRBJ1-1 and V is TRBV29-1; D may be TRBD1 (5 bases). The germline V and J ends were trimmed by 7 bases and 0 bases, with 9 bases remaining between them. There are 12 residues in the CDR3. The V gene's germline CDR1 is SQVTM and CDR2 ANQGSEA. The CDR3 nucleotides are TGCAGCGCCCGACAGATGAACACTGAAGCTTTCTTT. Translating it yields CSARQMNTEAFF.

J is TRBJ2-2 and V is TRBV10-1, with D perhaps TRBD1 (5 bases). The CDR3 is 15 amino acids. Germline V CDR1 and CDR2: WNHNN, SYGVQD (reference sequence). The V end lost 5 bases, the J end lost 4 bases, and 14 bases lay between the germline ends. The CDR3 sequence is CASSLQVVGTGELFF. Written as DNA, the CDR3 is TGCGCCAGCAGTTTACAGGTTGTTGGCACCGGGGAGCTGTTTTTT.

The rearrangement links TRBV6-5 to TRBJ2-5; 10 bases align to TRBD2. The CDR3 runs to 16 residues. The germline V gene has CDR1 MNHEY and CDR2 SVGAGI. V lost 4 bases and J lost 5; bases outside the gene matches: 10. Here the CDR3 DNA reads TGTGCCAGCAGTTCACTAGCGGGGCCTCCGGGGGAGACCCAGTACTTC. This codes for CASSSLAGPPGETQYF.

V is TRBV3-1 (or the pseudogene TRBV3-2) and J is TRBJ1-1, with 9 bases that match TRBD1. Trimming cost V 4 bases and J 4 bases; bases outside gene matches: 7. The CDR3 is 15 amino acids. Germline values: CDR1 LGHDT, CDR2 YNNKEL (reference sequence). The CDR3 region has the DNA TGTGCCAGCAGCCCCAGGGGACAGGGTGGCACTGAAGCTTTCTTT. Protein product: CASSPRGQGGTEAFF.

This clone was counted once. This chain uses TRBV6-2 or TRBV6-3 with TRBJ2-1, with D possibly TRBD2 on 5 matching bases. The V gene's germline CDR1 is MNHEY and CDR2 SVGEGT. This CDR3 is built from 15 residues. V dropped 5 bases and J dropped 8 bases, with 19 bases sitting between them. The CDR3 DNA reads TGTGCCAGCAGTAATCGGGAAATAATCGTACATGAGCAGTTCTTC. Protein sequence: CASSNREIIVHEQFF.

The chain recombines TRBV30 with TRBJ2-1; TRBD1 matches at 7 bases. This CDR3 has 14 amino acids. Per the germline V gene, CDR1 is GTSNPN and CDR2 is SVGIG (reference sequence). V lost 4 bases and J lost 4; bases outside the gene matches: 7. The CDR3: CAWTGDREYNEQFF. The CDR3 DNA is TGTGCCTGGACAGGTGACAGGGAATACAATGAGCAGTTCTTC.

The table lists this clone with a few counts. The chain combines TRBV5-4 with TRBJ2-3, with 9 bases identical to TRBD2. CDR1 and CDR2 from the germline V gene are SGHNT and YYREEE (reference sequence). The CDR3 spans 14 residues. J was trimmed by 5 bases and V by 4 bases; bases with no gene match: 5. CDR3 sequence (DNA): TGTGCCAGCAGCCAGCGGGAGGCGGTAGATACGCAGTATTTT. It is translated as CASSQREAVDTQYF.

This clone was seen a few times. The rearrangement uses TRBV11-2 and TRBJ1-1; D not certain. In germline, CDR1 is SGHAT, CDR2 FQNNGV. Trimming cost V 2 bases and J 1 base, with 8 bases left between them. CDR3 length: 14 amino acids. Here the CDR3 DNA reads TGTGCCAGCAGCTTATTCCCAGGGAACACTGAAGCTTTCTTT. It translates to CASSLFPGNTEAFF. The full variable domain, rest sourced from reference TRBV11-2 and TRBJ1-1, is EAGVAQSPRYKIIEKRQSVAFWCNPISGHATLYWYQQILGQGPKLLIQFQNNGVVDDSQLPKDRFSAERLKGVDSTLKIQPAKLEDSAVYLCASSLFPGNTEAFFGQGTRLTVV.

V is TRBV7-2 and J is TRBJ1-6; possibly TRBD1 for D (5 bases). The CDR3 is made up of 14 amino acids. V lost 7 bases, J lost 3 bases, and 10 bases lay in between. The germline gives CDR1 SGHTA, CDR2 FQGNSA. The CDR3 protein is CASTQGDYNSPLHF. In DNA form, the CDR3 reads TGTGCCAGCACCCAAGGGGACTATAATTCACCCCTCCACTTT.

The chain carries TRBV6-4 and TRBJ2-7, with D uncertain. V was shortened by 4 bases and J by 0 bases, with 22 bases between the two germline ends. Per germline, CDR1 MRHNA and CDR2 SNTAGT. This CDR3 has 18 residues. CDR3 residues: CASSGVPRRSYSSYEQYF. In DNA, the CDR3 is TGTGCCAGCAGTGGAGTTCCTAGAAGGTCCTACAGCTCCTACGAGCAGTACTTC.

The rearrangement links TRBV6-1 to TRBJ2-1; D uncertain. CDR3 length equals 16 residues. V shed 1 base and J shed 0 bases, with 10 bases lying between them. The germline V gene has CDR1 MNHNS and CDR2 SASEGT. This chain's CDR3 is CASSEDGLGSYNEQFF. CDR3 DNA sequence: TGTGCCAGCAGTGAAGATGGCCTCGGCTCCTACAATGAGCAGTTCTTC.

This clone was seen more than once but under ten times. The CDR3 loop is CAISENSNQPQHF. In DNA form, the CDR3 reads TGTGCCATCAGTGAGAATAGCAATCAGCCCCAGCATTTT. The chain employs TRBV10-3 and TRBJ1-5; D remains unclear. Looked up from germline, CDR1 is ENHRY and CDR2 is SYGVKD. Trimming left V 2 bases short and J 0 bases short, with 2 bases between. This CDR3 has 13 amino acids.

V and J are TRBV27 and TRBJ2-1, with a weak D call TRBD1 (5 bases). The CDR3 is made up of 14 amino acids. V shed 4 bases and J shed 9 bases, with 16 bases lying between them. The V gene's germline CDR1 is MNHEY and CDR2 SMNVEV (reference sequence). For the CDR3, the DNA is TGTGCCAGCAGTTCTACTCAGGGATTCGGTGAGCAGTTCTTC. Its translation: CASSSTQGFGEQFF.

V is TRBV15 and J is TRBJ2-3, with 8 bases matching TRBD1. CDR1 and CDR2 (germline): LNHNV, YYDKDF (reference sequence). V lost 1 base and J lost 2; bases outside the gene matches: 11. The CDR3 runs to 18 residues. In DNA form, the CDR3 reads TGTGCCACCAGCAGAGTTAGGAACAGGGGGGCCTCCACAGATACGCAGTATTTT. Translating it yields CATSRVRNRGASTDTQYF.